One sample yielded the 28 T cell receptor beta chains listed below, sequenced in a study of shared clonotypes between healthy human individuals. TCRdb keeps only in-frame clones here, not all; method: immunoSEQ multiplex PCR. The sample yields approximately 2.5 million clones, around nine tenths seen once. The source material was naive CD4+ T cells sorted from blood. Indicated subset: CD45RA+ positively selected. Every receptor here comes from a man aged 18 to 35 in good health.

DNA for the CDR3: TGCGCCAGCAGCTTGGTAGCGGGGGGGCTATACAATGAGCAGTTCTTC. Amino acids: CASSLVAGGLYNEQFF. The chain joins TRBV5-1 to TRBJ2-1; 11 bases are a match to TRBD2. The CDR3 totals 16 residues. The V and J ends lost 0 bases and 4 bases, in that order; junction bases with no gene match: 3. Germline V gene sequence: CDR1 SGHRS, CDR2 YFSETQ. Looking up the rest from reference TRBV5-1 and TRBJ2-1 gives the full variable domain: KAGVTQTPRYLIKTRGQQVTLSCSPISGHRSVSWYQQTPGQGLQFLFEYFSETQRNKGNFPGRFSGRQFSNSRSEMNVSTLELGDSALYLCASSLVAGGLYNEQFFGPGTRLTVL.

The chain has TRBV4-3 and TRBJ2-2; TRBD1 agrees at 9 bases. The V gene end was trimmed by 5 bases and the J gene end by 1 base; junction bases not matched to a gene: 2. Germline CDR1 and CDR2: LGHNA and YSLEER. The CDR3 loop spans 15 amino acids. The CDR3 region has the DNA TGCGCCAGCAGCACGACAGGGGGGAACACCGGGGAGCTGTTTTTT. This sequence encodes CASSTTGGNTGELFF.

This chain connects TRBV10-3 to TRBJ1-6; D gene ambiguous. The CDR3 extends over 14 amino acids. V was shortened by 2 bases and J by 4 bases, with 6 bases between the two germline ends. The germline CDR1 and CDR2 sequences are ENHRY and SYGVKD. CDR3 amino acids: CAISEDGYNSPLHF. CDR3 sequence (DNA): TGTGCCATCAGTGAGGACGGTTATAATTCACCCCTCCACTTT.

J is TRBJ2-5 and V is TRBV7-8, with D tentatively TRBD1 (5 bases). This CDR3 is built from 14 residues. The germline V and J ends were trimmed by 7 bases and 9 bases, with 21 bases remaining between them. Germline assignment: CDR1 SGHVS and CDR2 FQNEAQ. CDR3 bases: TGTGCCAGCAACCCCGGTGGGGCGGTCAAGGCCCAGTACTTC. Protein product: CASNPGGAVKAQYF.

The chain employs TRBV6-5 and TRBJ1-2; 9 nucleotides match TRBD1. This CDR3 contains 14 residues. Unmatched junction bases numbered 8, after V lost 5 bases and J lost 7 bases. The germline gives CDR1 MNHEY, CDR2 SVGAGI. This CDR3 reads CASSPRDRVLGYTF. CDR3 coding DNA: TGTGCCAGCAGTCCCCGGGACAGGGTACTTGGCTACACCTTC.

This sequence joins TRBV6-4 and TRBJ2-7, with 10 bases aligning to TRBD2. Germline loops: CDR1 MRHNA, CDR2 SNTAGT. J gave up 2 bases and V 3 bases, and 10 bases lay outside the gene matches. The CDR3 totals 17 residues. As DNA, the CDR3 is TGTGCCAGCAGTGAGGGACTAGCGTCATCTACCACCTACGAGCAGTACTTC. Protein: CASSEGLASSTTYEQYF.

The V gene is TRBV6-5, the J gene TRBJ1-2; D is perhaps TRBD1 (5 bases). CDR1 and CDR2 (germline): MNHEY, SVGAGI. The V and J ends lost 6 bases and 0 bases respectively, with 14 bases between them. The CDR3 loop spans 15 amino acids. CDR3 sequence (DNA): TGTGCCAGCAGGGGGACCGTTACCCCTAACTATGGCTACACCTTC. Translated, it gives CASRGTVTPNYGYTF.

This rearrangement joins TRBV5-1 to TRBJ2-4, with a possible D match to TRBD1 (6 bases). Germline-derived CDR1 and CDR2 are SGHRS and YFSETQ. The CDR3 totals 14 residues. V was clipped by 0 bases and J by 3 bases, with 7 bases between them. The CDR3 bases are TGCGCCAGCAGCTTGGAGGGGGTCAAAAACATTCAGTACTTC. It translates to CASSLEGVKNIQYF.

The genes are TRBV19 and TRBJ2-1, with 11 bases aligning to TRBD2. The CDR3 consists of 16 residues. The junction had 9 bases not matched to a gene; V was cut back by 4 bases and J by 7 bases. Germline CDR1 and CDR2: LNHDA and SQIVND (reference sequence). The CDR3 sequence is CASSTLAGGRPNEQFF. The CDR3 DNA is TGTGCCAGTAGTACGTTAGCGGGGGGGCGTCCGAATGAGCAGTTCTTC.

The chain joins TRBV5-1 to TRBJ2-5; D might be TRBD2 (5 bases). Looked up from germline, CDR1 is SGHRS and CDR2 is YFSETQ. This CDR3 spans 14 amino acids. V lost 0 bases, J lost 3 bases, and 9 bases lay in between. CDR3 sequence reads: CASSLDSGEETQYF. The CDR3, as DNA: TGCGCCAGCAGCTTGGACTCCGGGGAAGAGACCCAGTACTTC.

The V call is TRBV11-2, the J call TRBJ2-7; 12 nucleotides line up with TRBD1. Looked up from germline, CDR1 is SGHAT and CDR2 is FQNNGV. Germline trimming cut 1 base from V and 5 bases from J; bases unmatched to any gene: 3. The CDR3 extends over 15 amino acids. In DNA, the CDR3 is TGTGCCAGCAGCTTAGGCGGGACAGGGGGCAACGAGCAGTACTTC. Translation gives CASSLGGTGGNEQYF.

The chain recombines TRBV6-5 with TRBJ2-7; D is undetermined. Trimming removed 4 bases from V and 0 bases from J, with 10 bases in between. Looked up from germline, CDR1 is MNHEY and CDR2 is SVGAGI. The length of the CDR3 is 14 residues. Here the CDR3 reads CASSFARLSYEQYF. CDR3 DNA sequence: TGTGCCAGCAGTTTCGCCCGTCTCTCCTACGAGCAGTACTTC.

V is TRBV27 and J is TRBJ2-5, with TRBD2 matching 9 bases. The CDR3 runs to 15 residues. The V gene's germline CDR1 is MNHEY and CDR2 SMNVEV (reference sequence). V trimming: 4 bases; J trimming: 3 bases; junction bases outside the gene matches: 6. The CDR3 nucleotides are TGTGCCAGCAGTTCCCCCCAGCGGGGGGAAGAGACCCAGTACTTC. Amino acid sequence: CASSSPQRGEETQYF.

The CDR3, as DNA: TGTGCCTGGAGTGTACTTTCGGGCCCCTACAATGAGCAGTTCTTC. Encoded protein: CAWSVLSGPYNEQFF. The V call is TRBV30, the J call TRBJ2-1; D not resolved. There are 15 residues in the CDR3. Trimming took 0 bases from V and 2 from J, leaving 11 bases between them. In germline, CDR1 is GTSNPN, CDR2 SVGIG (reference sequence).

The J gene is TRBJ2-2, the V gene TRBV6-1, with D possibly TRBD1 on 5 matching bases. This CDR3 comprises 16 residues. Germline V gene sequence: CDR1 MNHNS, CDR2 SASEGT. The V end was cut by 2 bases, the J end by 6 bases, with 16 bases between. CDR3 sequence reads: CASSERQGNAPGELFF. CDR3 DNA sequence: TGTGCCAGCAGTGAACGGCAGGGCAATGCGCCCGGGGAGCTGTTTTTT.

This clone was detected only once. The chain is built from TRBV29-1 and TRBJ2-7; TRBD1 matches 7 bases. Germline V gene data show CDR1 as SQVTM and CDR2 as ANQGSEA. CDR3 length: 14 amino acids. V trimming: 7 bases; J trimming: 6 bases; junction bases outside the gene matches: 15. The CDR3 spells CSAARDSGLGEQYF. The CDR3 nucleotides are TGCAGCGCCGCCCGGGACAGTGGCCTCGGCGAGCAGTACTTC.

This chain connects TRBV30 to TRBJ2-7; D is uncertain. CDR1 and CDR2 from the germline V gene are GTSNPN and SVGIG (reference sequence). This CDR3 region has 14 residues. V lost 2 bases and J lost 0, with 11 bases in between. Here the CDR3 DNA reads TGTGCCTGGAGTCAGGTGCCTGACTCCTACGAGCAGTACTTC. It codes for CAWSQVPDSYEQYF.

The rearrangement joins TRBV7-9 to TRBJ1-4; D might be TRBD1 (6 bases). V dropped 1 base and J dropped 7 bases, with 13 bases sitting between them. This CDR3 contains 15 residues. Germline CDR1 reads SEHNR; CDR2 reads FQNEAQ (reference sequence). The CDR3, as DNA: TGTGCCAGCAGCTTAGGTGGAGGGGGGGTTGAAAAACTGTTTTTT. Protein product: CASSLGGGGVEKLFF.

This sequence joins TRBV7-2 and TRBJ2-5; 11 bases map to TRBD1. CDR3 length equals 14 residues. V dropped 5 bases and J dropped 6; count of bases not matched to a gene: 5. Germline loops: CDR1 SGHTA, CDR2 FQGNSA. The CDR3 spells CASSTGTGGQTQYF. As DNA, the CDR3 is TGTGCCAGCAGCACCGGGACAGGGGGACAGACCCAGTACTTC.

The V gene is TRBV30, the J gene TRBJ2-2, with a tentative D call TRBD1 (6 bases). The germline V gene has CDR1 GTSNPN and CDR2 SVGIG (reference sequence). CDR3 length: 14 amino acids. The V end lost 5 bases, the J end lost 4 bases, and 14 bases lay between the germline ends. CDR3 nucleotides: TGTGCCTGGTTCCCGGGACACTCCACCGGGGAGCTGTTTTTT. Its translation is CAWFPGHSTGELFF.

The CDR3 here is CASSQRRSSTDTQYF. The CDR3 DNA is TGTGCCAGCAGCCAGAGACGCTCTAGCACAGATACGCAGTATTTT. This chain connects TRBV2 to TRBJ2-3; D unresolved. CDR1 is SNHLY, CDR2 FYNNEI, per germline. The CDR3 sequence is 15 residues long. Trimming removed 6 bases from V and 0 bases from J, with 13 bases in between.

V gene TRBV30 combines with J gene TRBJ2-5; 11 nucleotides match TRBD2. Germline CDR1 reads GTSNPN; CDR2 reads SVGIG (reference sequence). The J segment lost 5 bases and the V segment lost 0 bases, leaving 5 bases of the junction unmatched. The CDR3 covers 15 residues. The DNA of the CDR3 is TGTGCCTGGAGTGTAACTAGCGGGAGCCAGGAGACCCAGTACTTC. As protein: CAWSVTSGSQETQYF.

This clone occurred once. The V gene is TRBV10-3, the J gene TRBJ2-7; D is perhaps TRBD1 (5 bases). Trimming shortened V by 7 bases and J by 1 base, and 11 bases separated the two germline ends. This CDR3 has 13 amino acids. In germline, CDR1 is ENHRY, CDR2 SYGVKD. CDR3 nucleotide sequence: TGTGCCATCACCAACAGGCCTTCCTACGAGCAGTACTTC. It translates to CAITNRPSYEQYF.

The V and J genes are TRBV27 and TRBJ2-2; D remains unclear. This CDR3 has 14 amino acids. V lost 2 bases, J lost 3 bases, and 7 bases lay in between. Germline V CDR1 and CDR2: MNHEY, SMNVEV (reference sequence). DNA of the CDR3: TGTGCCAGCAGTTTAGAGACATACACCGGGGAGCTGTTTTTT. As protein: CASSLETYTGELFF.

The chain uses TRBV6-5 and TRBJ1-2, with 7 bases matching TRBD1. Germline V gene data show CDR1 as MNHEY and CDR2 as SVGAGI. Trimming removed 4 bases from V and 4 bases from J; junction bases left unmatched: 9. This CDR3 spans 15 amino acids. As DNA, the CDR3 is TGTGCCAGCAGTTCCGACAGGGTACAATTCTATGGCTACACCTTC. Translating it yields CASSSDRVQFYGYTF.

The chain recombines TRBV6-6 with TRBJ2-2; 8 positions match TRBD2. J was trimmed by 0 bases and V by 8 bases; bases with no gene match: 2. The CDR3 totals 14 residues. In germline, CDR1 is MNHNY, CDR2 SVGAGI (reference sequence). Written as DNA, the CDR3 is TGTGCCAGCCGGGGGGGCTCGAACACCGGGGAGCTGTTTTTT. It specifies CASRGGSNTGELFF.

A single count supports this clone. The rearrangement links TRBV4-1 to TRBJ2-3, with D hard to call. Trimming removed 3 bases from V and 6 bases from J, with 10 bases in between. The CDR3 sequence is 13 residues long. CDR1 is MGHRA, CDR2 YSYEKL, per germline. The CDR3 reads CASSQGYGDTQYF. The CDR3 DNA is TGCGCCAGCAGCCAGGGTTACGGGGATACGCAGTATTTT.

This chain connects TRBV18 to TRBJ1-3, with 7 bases matching TRBD1. J gave up 1 base and V 4 bases, and 10 bases lay outside the gene matches. The CDR3 length is 17 residues. The germline V gene has CDR1 KGHSH and CDR2 LQKENI. CDR3 coding DNA: TGTGCCAGCTCACTGCGGACAGGCGGGATATCTGGAAACACCATATATTTT. It yields the protein CASSLRTGGISGNTIYF.